The clone carrying this T cell receptor (beta chain) came up a few times. Its antigen is unidentified. Germline V gene data show CDR1 as SGHDT and CDR2 as YYEEEE. The CDR3 totals 14 residues. Trimming cost V 7 bases and J 3 bases; bases outside gene matches: 7. This record belongs to a study of CD8+ T cells in alopecia areata. Study conclusions and caveats: The study found TCR sharing across patients less clear than in mice, possibly for HLA reasons. Clonality in the scalp and expanded CD8+ clones ranked among the top 100 were significantly decreased by tofacitinib.

Regarding treatment: oral pan-JAK inhibitor, 5-10 mg twice daily. Researchers gathered lesional scalp punch biopsies and peripheral blood from patients with alopecia areata. Reverse transcription of extracted RNA yielded cDNA, which provided the sequencing template. Some clones are missing from TCRdb's copy, which holds only in-frame ones; the method was immunoSEQ multiplex PCR. This sample has roughly 120,000 clones, with roughly 50% found just once. Sequenced material: CD8+ T cells sorted from blood, taken at week 4, from a patient treated with tofacitinib. This TCR was recovered from a human donor with alopecia areata. The rearrangement uses TRBV5-6 and TRBJ2-1; 7 bases align to TRBD2. Here the CDR3 DNA reads TGTGCCAGCGGTTCGGCGGGGGACTACAATGAGCAGTTCTTC. The encoded protein is CASGSAGDYNEQFF.